Listed below are T cell receptor beta chains from one sample, sequenced in a study of radiotherapy plus CTLA-4 blockade in lung cancer. Sequencing used immunoSEQ multiplex PCR; TCRdb keeps in-frame clones, though not all of them. This sample has under 25,000 clones, with approximately 70% found just once. Sequences were derived from peripheral blood, sampled from a patient treated with radiotherapy plus ipilimumab. The source is a human donor with non-small cell lung cancer who had stable disease on radiotherapy plus ipilimumab. CDR3s include the opening cysteine and the closing phenylalanine or tryptophan. The D gene is left open where the match is weak. Clone size is stated in some rows and not others, as once, few, many or a class when expanded.

>NA|TRBJ2-7|14|NA|TRBV4-1
CASSQAPFSYEQYF
TGCGCCAGCAGCCAAGCCCCCTTCTCCTACGAGCAGTACTTC
>NA|TRBJ1-5|15|TRBD1|TRBV10-3
CAISADRGSNQPQHF
TGTGCCATCAGTGCAGACAGGGGTAGCAATCAGCCCCAGCATTTT
>few|TRBJ1-1|15|TRBD1|TRBV5-5
CASSLLDRHNTEAFF
TGTGCCAGCAGCTTGTTGGACAGGCACAACACTGAAGCTTTCTTT
>NA|TRBJ2-5|17|NA|TRBV7-6
CASSPLRETGMWETQYF
TGTGCCAGCAGCCCGTTAAGAGAGACCGGGATGTGGGAGACCCAGTACTTC
>NA|TRBJ1-1|14|NA|TRBV5-1
CASSLVGGSTEAFF
TGCGCCAGCAGCTTGGTGGGGGGGAGCACTGAAGCTTTCTTT
>NA|TRBJ1-4|13|NA|TRBV28
CASSVTLGEKLFF
TGTGCCAGCAGTGTTACTCTGGGGGAAAAACTGTTTTTT
>NA|TRBJ2-7|14|NA|TRBV7-2
CASSSRTDPYEQYF
TGTGCCAGCAGCTCTAGGACAGATCCTTACGAGCAGTACTTC
>few|TRBJ2-7|14|NA|TRBV6-5
CASSKQGGGREQYF
TGTGCCAGCAGTAAACAGGGCGGGGGACGCGAGCAGTACTTC
>NA|TRBJ2-1|13|NA|TRBV6-5
CASSRGLYNEQFF
TGTGCCAGCAGCCGGGGCCTATACAATGAGCAGTTCTTC
>NA|TRBJ2-1|14|NA|TRBV9
CASSRTGSYNEQFF
TGTGCCAGCAGCCGAACAGGGTCTTACAATGAGCAGTTCTTC
>few|TRBJ2-5|14|NA|TRBV6-1
CASSRGQNQETQYF
TGTGCCAGCAGTAGAGGACAAAACCAAGAGACCCAGTACTTC
>NA|TRBJ2-1|15|NA|TRBV19
CASSTGTSVGSEQFF
TGTGCCAGTAGTACCGGGACCTCCGTGGGCAGCGAGCAGTTCTTC